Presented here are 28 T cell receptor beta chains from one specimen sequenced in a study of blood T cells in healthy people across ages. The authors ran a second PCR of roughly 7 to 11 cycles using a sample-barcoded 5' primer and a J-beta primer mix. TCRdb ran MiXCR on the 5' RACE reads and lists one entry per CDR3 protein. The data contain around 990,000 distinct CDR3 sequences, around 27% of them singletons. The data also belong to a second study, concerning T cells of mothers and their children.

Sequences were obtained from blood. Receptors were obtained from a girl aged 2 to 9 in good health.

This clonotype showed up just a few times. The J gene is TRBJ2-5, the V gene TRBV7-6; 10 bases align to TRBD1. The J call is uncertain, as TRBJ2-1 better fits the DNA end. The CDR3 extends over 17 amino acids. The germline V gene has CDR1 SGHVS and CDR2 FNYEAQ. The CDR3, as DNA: TGTGCCAGCAGCGGTTTTATGGGACAGGGGCGCTACAATGAGCAGTTCTTC. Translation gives CASSGFMGQGRYNEQFF.

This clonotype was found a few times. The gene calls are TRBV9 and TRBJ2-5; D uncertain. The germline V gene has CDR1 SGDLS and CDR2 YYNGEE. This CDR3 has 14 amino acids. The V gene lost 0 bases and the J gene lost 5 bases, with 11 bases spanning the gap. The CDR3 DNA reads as TGTGCCAGCAGCGTAGCGATATCCGGGGAGACCCAGTACTTC. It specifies CASSVAISGETQYF.

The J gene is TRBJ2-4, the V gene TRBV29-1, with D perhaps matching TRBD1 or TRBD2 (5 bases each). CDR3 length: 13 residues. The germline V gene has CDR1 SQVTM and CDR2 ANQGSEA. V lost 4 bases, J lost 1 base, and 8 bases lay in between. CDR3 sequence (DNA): TGCAGCGTTGTGAGGGGCGCCAAAAACATTCAGTACTTC. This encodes CSVVRGAKNIQYF. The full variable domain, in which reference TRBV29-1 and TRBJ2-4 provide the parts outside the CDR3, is SAVISQKPSRDICQRGTSLTIQCQVDSQVTMMFWYRQQPGQSLTLIATANQGSEATYESGFVIDKFPISRPNLTFSTLTVSNMSPEDSSIYLCSVVRGAKNIQYFGAGTRLSVL.

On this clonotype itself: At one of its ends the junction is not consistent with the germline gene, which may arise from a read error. CDR3 bases: TGCGCCAGCAGTTACTCGAGGGGGTACACCGATGAGCAGTTCTTC. This gives the protein CASSYSRGYTDEQFF. This chain connects TRBV6-5 to TRBJ2-5, with D perhaps TRBD1 (6 bases). The end of the DNA aligns better with TRBJ2-1, so the J call may be wrong. The V gene's germline CDR1 is MNHEY and CDR2 SVGAGI. This CDR3 is 15 amino acids long.

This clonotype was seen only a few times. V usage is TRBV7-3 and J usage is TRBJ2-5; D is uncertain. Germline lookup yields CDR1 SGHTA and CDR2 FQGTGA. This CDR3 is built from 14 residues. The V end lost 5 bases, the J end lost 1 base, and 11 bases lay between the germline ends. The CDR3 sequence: CASSQDTSQETQYF. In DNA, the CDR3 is TGTGCCAGCAGCCAAGACACCTCCCAAGAGACCCAGTACTTC.

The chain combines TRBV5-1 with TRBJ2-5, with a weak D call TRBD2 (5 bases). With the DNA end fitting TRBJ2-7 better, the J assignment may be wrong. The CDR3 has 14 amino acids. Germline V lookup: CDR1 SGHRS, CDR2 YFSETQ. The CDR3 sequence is CASSLVGSEYEQYF. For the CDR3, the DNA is TGCGCCAGCAGCTTGGTTGGTAGCGAATACGAGCAGTACTTC.

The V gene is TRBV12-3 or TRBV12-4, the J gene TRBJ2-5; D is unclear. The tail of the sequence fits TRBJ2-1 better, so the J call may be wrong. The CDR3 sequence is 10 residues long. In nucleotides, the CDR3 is TGTGCCCCCTCCCCCAATGAGCAGTTCTTC. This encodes CAPSPNEQFF.

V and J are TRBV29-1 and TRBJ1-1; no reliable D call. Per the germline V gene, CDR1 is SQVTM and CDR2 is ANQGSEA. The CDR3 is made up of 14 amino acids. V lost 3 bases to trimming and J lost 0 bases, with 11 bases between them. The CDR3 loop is CSVDSLLMNTEAFF. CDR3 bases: TGCAGCGTTGACAGCCTACTCATGAACACTGAAGCTTTCTTT.

The DNA for the CDR3 is TGTGCCAGCAGCCAAGAGACAGCTTGGGAGGCTTTCTTT. This gives the protein CASSQETAWEAFF. This chain joins TRBV4-2 and TRBJ1-1; perhaps TRBD1 as D (5 bases). V lost 0 bases and J 11 bases, leaving 13 bases between the germline ends. Germline lookup yields CDR1 LGHNA and CDR2 YNFKEQ. The CDR3 is 13 residues long.

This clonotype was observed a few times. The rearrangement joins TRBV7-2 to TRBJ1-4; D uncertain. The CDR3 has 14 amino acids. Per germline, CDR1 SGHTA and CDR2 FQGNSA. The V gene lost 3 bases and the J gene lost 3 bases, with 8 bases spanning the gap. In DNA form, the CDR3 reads TGTGCCAGCAGCTTCGGGCACGCTAATGAAAAACTGTTTTTT. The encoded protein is CASSFGHANEKLFF. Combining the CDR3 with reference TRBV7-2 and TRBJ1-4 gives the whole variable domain GAGVSQSPSNKVTEKGKDVELRCDPISGHTALYWYRQSLGQGLEFLIYFQGNSAPDKSGLPSDRFSAERTGGSVSTLTIQRTQQEDSAVYLCASSFGHANEKLFFGSGTQLSVL.

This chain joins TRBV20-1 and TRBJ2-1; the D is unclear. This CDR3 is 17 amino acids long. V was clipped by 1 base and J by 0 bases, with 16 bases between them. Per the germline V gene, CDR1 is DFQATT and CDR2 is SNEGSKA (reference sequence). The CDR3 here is CSARVSQAIGSYNEQFF. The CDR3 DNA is TGCAGTGCTAGAGTTTCCCAGGCTATTGGCTCCTACAATGAGCAGTTCTTC.

CDR3 nucleotide sequence: TGTGCCAGCAGCCCCGTTTTTAGACTTCTGAACACTGAAGCTTTCTTT. This translates into CASSPVFRLLNTEAFF. The genes are TRBV6-5 and TRBJ1-1; unclear D gene. The germline V and J ends were trimmed by 6 bases and 0 bases, with 17 bases remaining between them. Looked up from germline, CDR1 is MNHEY and CDR2 is SVGAGI. CDR3 length: 16 amino acids.

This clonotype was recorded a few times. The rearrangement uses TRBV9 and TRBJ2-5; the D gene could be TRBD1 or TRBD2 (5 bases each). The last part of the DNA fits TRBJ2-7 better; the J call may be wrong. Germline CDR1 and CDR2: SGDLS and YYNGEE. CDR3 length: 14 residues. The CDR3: CASSVDGDPYEQYF. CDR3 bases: TGTGCCAGCAGCGTAGATGGGGACCCCTACGAGCAGTACTTC.

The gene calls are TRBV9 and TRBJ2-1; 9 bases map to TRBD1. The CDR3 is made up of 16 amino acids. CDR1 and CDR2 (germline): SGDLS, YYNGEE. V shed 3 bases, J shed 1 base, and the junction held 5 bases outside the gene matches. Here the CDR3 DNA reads TGTGCCAGCAGCGGAACAGGGGGCCAGTCCTACAATGAGCAGTTCTTC. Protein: CASSGTGGQSYNEQFF.

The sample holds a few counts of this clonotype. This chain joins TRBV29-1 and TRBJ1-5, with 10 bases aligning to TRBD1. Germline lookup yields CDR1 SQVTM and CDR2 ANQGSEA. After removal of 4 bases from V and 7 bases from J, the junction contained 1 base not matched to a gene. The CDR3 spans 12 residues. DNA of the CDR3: TGCAGCGTTGGGACAGGGGGACAGCCCCAGCATTTT. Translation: CSVGTGGQPQHF. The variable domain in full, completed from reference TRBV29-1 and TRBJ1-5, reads SAVISQKPSRDICQRGTSLTIQCQVDSQVTMMFWYRQQPGQSLTLIATANQGSEATYESGFVIDKFPISRPNLTFSTLTVSNMSPEDSSIYLCSVGTGGQPQHFGDGTRLSIL.

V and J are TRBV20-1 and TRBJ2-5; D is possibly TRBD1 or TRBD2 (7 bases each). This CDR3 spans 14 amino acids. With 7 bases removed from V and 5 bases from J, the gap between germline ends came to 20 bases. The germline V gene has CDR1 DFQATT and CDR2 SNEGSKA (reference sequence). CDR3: CSGKTGVLAETQYF. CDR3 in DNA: TGCAGTGGAAAAACAGGGGTACTAGCGGAGACCCAGTACTTC.

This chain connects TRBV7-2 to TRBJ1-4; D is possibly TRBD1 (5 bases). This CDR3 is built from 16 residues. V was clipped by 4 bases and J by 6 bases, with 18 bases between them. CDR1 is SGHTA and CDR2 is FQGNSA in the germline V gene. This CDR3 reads CASSSRFRDRDEKLFF. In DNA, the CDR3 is TGTGCCAGCAGCTCGCGCTTCCGGGACCGAGATGAAAAACTGTTTTTT.

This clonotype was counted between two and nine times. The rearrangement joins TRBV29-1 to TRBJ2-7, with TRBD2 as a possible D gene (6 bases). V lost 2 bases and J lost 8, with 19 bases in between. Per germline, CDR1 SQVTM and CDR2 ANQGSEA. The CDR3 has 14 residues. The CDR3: CSVEFGDSTDQQYF. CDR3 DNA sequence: TGCAGCGTTGAATTTGGGGACTCAACCGACCAGCAGTACTTC.

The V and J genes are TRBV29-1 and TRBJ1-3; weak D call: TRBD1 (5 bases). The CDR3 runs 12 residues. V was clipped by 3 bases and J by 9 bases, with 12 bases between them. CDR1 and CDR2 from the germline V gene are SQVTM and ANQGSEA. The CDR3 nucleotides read TGCAGCGTTGAGACCCCGGGGGGCACCATATATTTT. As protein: CSVETPGGTIYF.

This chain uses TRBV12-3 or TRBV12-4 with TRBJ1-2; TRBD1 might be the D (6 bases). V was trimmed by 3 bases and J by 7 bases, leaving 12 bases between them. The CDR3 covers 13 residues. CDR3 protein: CASSFLQGSGYTF. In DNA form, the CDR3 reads TGTGCCAGCAGTTTTTTACAGGGCAGTGGCTACACCTTC.

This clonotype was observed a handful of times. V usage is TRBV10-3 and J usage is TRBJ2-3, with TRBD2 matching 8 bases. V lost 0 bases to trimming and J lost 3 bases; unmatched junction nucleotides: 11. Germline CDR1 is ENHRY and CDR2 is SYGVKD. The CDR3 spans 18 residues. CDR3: CAISESIRAGRVTDTQYF. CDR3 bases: TGTGCCATCAGTGAGTCGATACGAGCCGGGAGGGTAACAGATACGCAGTATTTT.

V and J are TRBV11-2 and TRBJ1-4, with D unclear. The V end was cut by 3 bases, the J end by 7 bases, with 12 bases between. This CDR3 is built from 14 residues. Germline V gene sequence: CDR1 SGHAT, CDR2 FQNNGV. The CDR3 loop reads CASSLSHASEKLFF. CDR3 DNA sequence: TGTGCCAGCAGCTTGTCGCACGCTTCTGAAAAACTGTTTTTT.

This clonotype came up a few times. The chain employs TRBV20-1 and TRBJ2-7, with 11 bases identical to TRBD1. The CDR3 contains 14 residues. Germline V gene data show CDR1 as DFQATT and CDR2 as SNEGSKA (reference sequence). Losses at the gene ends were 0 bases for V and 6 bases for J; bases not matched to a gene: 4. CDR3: CSAREWTGGAEQYF. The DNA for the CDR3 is TGCAGTGCTAGAGAATGGACAGGGGGCGCCGAGCAGTACTTC.

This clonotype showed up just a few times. The CDR3 is CSVELIYGYTF. The CDR3 DNA sequence: TGCAGCGTTGAGCTCATCTATGGCTACACCTTC. V is TRBV29-1 and J is TRBJ1-2; D call uncertain. The germline gives CDR1 SQVTM, CDR2 ANQGSEA. The length of the CDR3 is 11 residues. Trimming left V 3 bases short and J 4 bases short, with 6 bases between. Complete variable domain (other parts from reference TRBV29-1 and TRBJ1-2): SAVISQKPSRDICQRGTSLTIQCQVDSQVTMMFWYRQQPGQSLTLIATANQGSEATYESGFVIDKFPISRPNLTFSTLTVSNMSPEDSSIYLCSVELIYGYTFGSGTRLTVV.

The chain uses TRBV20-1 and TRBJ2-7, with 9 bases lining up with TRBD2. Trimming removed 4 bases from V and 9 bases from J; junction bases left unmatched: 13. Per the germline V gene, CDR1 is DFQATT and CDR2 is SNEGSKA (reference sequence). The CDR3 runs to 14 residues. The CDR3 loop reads CSANILAGTSGQYF. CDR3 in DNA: TGCAGTGCTAATATCCTAGCGGGGACCAGCGGGCAGTACTTC.

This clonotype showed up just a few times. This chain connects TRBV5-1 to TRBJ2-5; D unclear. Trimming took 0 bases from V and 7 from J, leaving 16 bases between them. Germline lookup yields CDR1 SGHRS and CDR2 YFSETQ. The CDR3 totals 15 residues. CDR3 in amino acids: CASSLEGSAVGTQYF. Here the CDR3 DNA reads TGCGCCAGCAGCTTGGAAGGATCCGCAGTTGGGACCCAGTACTTC.

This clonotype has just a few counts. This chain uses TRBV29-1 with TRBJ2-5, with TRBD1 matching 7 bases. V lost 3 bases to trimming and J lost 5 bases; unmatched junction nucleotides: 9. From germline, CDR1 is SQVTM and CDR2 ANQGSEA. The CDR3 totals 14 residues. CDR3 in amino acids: CSVDRRDRDETQYF. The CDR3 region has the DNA TGCAGCGTTGATAGGAGAGACAGGGACGAGACCCAGTACTTC.

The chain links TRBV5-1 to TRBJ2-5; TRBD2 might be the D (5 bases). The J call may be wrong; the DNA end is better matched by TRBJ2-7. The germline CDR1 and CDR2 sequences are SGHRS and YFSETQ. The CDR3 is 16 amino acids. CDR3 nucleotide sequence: TGCGCCAGCAGCTTAGTCCTAGCTCGGGCCAGGAACGAGCAGTACTTC. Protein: CASSLVLARARNEQYF.